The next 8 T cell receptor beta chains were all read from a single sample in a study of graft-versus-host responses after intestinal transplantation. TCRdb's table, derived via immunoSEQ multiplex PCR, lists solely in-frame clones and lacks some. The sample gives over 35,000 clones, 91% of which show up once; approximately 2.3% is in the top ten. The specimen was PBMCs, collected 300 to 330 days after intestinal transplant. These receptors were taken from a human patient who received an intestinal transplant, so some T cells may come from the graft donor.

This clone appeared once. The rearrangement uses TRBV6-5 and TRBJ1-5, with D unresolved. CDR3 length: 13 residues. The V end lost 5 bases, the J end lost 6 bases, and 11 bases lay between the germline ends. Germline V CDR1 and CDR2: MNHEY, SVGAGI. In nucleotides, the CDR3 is TGTGCCAGCAGTAGCGGGGTAATTCAGCCCCAGCATTTT. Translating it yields CASSSGVIQPQHF.

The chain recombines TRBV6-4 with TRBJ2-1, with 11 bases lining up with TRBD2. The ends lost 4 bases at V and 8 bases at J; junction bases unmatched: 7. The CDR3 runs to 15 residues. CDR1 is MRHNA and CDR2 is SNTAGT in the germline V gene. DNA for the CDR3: TGTGCCAGCAGTGTCGGGACTAGCGGAGGCCATGAGCAGTTCTTC. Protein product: CASSVGTSGGHEQFF.

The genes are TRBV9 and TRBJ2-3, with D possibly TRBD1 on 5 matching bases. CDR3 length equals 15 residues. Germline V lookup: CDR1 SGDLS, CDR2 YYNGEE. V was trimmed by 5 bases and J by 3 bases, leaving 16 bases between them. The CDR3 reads CASSVDSFLTDTQYF. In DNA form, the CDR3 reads TGTGCCAGCAGTGTCGACAGCTTCTTGACAGATACGCAGTATTTT.

The CDR3 DNA follows: TGTGCCAGCAGCCAAGGGGGCCTCCCGGGGGCCAAAAACATTCAGTACTTC. Its protein is CASSQGGLPGAKNIQYF. The V call is TRBV14, the J call TRBJ2-4; D might be TRBD1 or TRBD2, each matching 5 bases. This CDR3 is 17 amino acids long. The ends were cut back, 1 base at V and 1 base at J, with 14 bases in the middle. Germline CDR1 SGHDN, CDR2 FVKESK.

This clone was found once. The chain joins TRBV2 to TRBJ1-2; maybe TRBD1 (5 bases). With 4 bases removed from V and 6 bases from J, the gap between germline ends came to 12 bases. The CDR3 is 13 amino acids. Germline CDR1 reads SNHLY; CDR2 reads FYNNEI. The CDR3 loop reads CASSGGVRHGYTF. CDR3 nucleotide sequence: TGTGCCAGCAGTGGAGGGGTAAGACATGGCTACACCTTC.

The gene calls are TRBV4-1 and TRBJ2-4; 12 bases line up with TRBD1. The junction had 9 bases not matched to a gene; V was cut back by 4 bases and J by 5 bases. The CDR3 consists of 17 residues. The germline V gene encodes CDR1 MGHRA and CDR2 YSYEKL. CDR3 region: CASSRIPGQGAQNIQYF. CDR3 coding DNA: TGCGCCAGCAGCCGAATTCCGGGACAGGGGGCCCAAAACATTCAGTACTTC.

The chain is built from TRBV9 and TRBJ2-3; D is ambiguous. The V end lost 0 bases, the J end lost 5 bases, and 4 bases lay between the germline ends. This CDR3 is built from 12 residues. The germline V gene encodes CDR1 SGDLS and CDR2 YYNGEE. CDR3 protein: CASSVGEDTQYF. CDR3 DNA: TGTGCCAGCAGCGTAGGGGAAGATACGCAGTATTTT.

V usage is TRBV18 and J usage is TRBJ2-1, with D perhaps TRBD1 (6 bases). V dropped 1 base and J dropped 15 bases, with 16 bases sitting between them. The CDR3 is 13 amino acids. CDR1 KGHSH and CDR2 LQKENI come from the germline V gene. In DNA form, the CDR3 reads TGTGCCAGCTCACCACTTGAGGCAGGGGACCCGTTCTTC. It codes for CASSPLEAGDPFF.